The 10 T cell receptor beta chains below were found in one sample sequenced in a study of T cells in narcolepsy. Sequencing used immunoSEQ multiplex PCR; TCRdb keeps in-frame clones, though not all of them. The data hold tens of thousands of clones, with approximately 88% observed a single time. Sequenced sample: CD45RA- memory CD4+ T cells from PBMCs. The origin of the receptors is a human donor with narcolepsy.

The chain has TRBV10-3 and TRBJ2-5; the D is unclear. Between the trimmed V and J ends, which lost 5 bases and 2 bases, there was a span of 9 bases. The CDR3 contains 13 residues. The germline gives CDR1 ENHRY, CDR2 SYGVKD. The CDR3, as DNA: TGTGCCATCAGTACGGCACTACAAGAGACCCAGTACTTC. Residues: CAISTALQETQYF.

The V and J genes are TRBV7-2 and TRBJ2-6; D tentatively fits TRBD1 or TRBD2 (5 bases each). The CDR3 totals 12 residues. V was shortened by 11 bases and J by 1 base, with 6 bases between the two germline ends. Germline CDR1 is SGHTA and CDR2 is FQGNSA. As DNA, the CDR3 is TGTGCCGGGGGATCTGGGGCCAACGTCCTGACTTTC. Residues: CAGGSGANVLTF.

The chain employs TRBV7-8 and TRBJ2-2; D possibly corresponds to TRBD2 (5 bases). V was shortened by 1 base and J by 4 bases, with 13 bases between the two germline ends. CDR1 is SGHVS, CDR2 FQNEAQ, per germline. This CDR3 region has 16 residues. The CDR3 sequence: CASSLVGRDTTGELFF. The CDR3 region has the DNA TGTGCCAGCAGCTTAGTTGGACGGGATACCACCGGGGAGCTGTTTTTT.

This clone is a singleton in its sample. The chain employs TRBV19 and TRBJ2-3; 10 bases map to TRBD2. The CDR3 length is 17 residues. Germline V gene sequence: CDR1 LNHDA, CDR2 SQIVND (reference sequence). The ends lost 2 bases at V and 4 bases at J; junction bases unmatched: 9. CDR3 sequence: CASSIMVAGGSADTQYF. In nucleotides, the CDR3 is TGTGCCAGTAGTATAATGGTAGCGGGAGGTTCCGCAGATACGCAGTATTTT.

The chain combines TRBV7-8 with TRBJ1-1; D possibly corresponds to TRBD1 (5 bases). The V gene lost 5 bases and the J gene lost 0 bases, with 13 bases spanning the gap. CDR1 and CDR2 from the germline V gene are SGHVS and FQNEAQ. CDR3 length equals 15 residues. The CDR3 DNA sequence: TGTGCCAGCAGCCCCTCAGGGATTCTGAACACTGAAGCTTTCTTT. This gives the protein CASSPSGILNTEAFF.

This rearrangement joins TRBV2 to TRBJ2-2, with a weak D call TRBD2 (6 bases). V was pared by 8 bases and J by 6 bases, with 13 bases between. The germline V gene encodes CDR1 SNHLY and CDR2 FYNNEI. The CDR3 is 13 amino acids. The CDR3 nucleotides read TGTGCCAGCTTACGGGACTCGGCCGGGGAGCTGTTTTTT. This encodes CASLRDSAGELFF.

The chain recombines TRBV9 with TRBJ1-1; TRBD1 matches at 10 bases. Germline-derived CDR1 and CDR2 are SGDLS and YYNGEE. CDR3 size: 16 residues. Germline trimming cut 4 bases from V and 5 bases from J; bases unmatched to any gene: 11. The CDR3 DNA sequence: TGTGCCAGCAGCCCCCAGGCAAGGACAGGGGGGACTGAAGCTTTCTTT. It yields the protein CASSPQARTGGTEAFF.

The V and J genes are TRBV18 and TRBJ2-5, with 10 bases lining up with TRBD2. This CDR3 contains 16 residues. V lost 3 bases, J lost 6 bases, and 10 bases stayed unmatched. Germline-derived CDR1 and CDR2 are KGHSH and LQKENI. For the CDR3, the DNA is TGTGCCAGCTCACCCCCCACTAGCGGGGAGGGAAAGACCCAGTACTTC. Its translation: CASSPPTSGEGKTQYF.

The chain is built from TRBV9 and TRBJ1-2; D ambiguous. V was pared by 0 bases and J by 2 bases, with 8 bases between. The germline V gene has CDR1 SGDLS and CDR2 YYNGEE. CDR3 length: 14 amino acids. CDR3 nucleotide sequence: TGTGCCAGCAGCGTAGCAGGAAGGAACTATGGCTACACCTTC. Amino acid sequence: CASSVAGRNYGYTF.

The chain combines TRBV5-1 with TRBJ2-5, with TRBD2 matching 7 bases. Germline V CDR1 and CDR2: SGHRS, YFSETQ. Losses at the gene ends were 4 bases for V and 3 bases for J; bases not matched to a gene: 9. This CDR3 comprises 15 residues. For the CDR3, the DNA is TGCGCCAGCAGCCTGGGACTACTTTCGGAAGAGACCCAGTACTTC. It is translated as CASSLGLLSEETQYF.